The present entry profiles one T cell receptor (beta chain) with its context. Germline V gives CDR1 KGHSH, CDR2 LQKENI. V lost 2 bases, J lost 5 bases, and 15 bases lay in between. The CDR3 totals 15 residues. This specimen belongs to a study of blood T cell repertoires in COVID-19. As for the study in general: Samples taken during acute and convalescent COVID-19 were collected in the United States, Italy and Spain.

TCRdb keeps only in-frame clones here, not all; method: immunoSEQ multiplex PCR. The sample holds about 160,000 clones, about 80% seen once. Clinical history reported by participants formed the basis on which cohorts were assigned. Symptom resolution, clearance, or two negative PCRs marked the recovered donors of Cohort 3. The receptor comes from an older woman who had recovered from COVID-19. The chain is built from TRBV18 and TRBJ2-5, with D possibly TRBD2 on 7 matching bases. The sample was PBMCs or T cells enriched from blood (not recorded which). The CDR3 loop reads CASSPIGTGGETQYF. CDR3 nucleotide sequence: TGTGCCAGCTCACCAATCGGGACGGGGGGCGAGACCCAGTACTTC. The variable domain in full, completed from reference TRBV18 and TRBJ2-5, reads NAGVMQNPRHLVRRRGQEARLRCSPMKGHSHVYWYRQLPEEGLKFMVYLQKENIIDESGMPKERFSAEFPKEGPSILRIQQVVRGDSAAYFCASSPIGTGGETQYFGPGTRLLVL.